This is a list of T cell receptor beta chains from one sample in a study of cytomegalovirus exposure and HLA in healthy donors. Sequencing was performed with immunoSEQ multiplex PCR; in TCRdb, only in-frame clones are kept and a portion is missing. The sample lists about 60,000 clones; approximately 70% were seen once. Sequencing was done on a sample of PBMCs. The receptors come from a man aged 50-59 years in good health and CMV-seronegative. CDR3s leave out the opening cysteine and the closing phenylalanine or tryptophan. The order of the fields is V gene, J gene, CDR3 protein.

v_call: TRBV30; j_call: TRBJ2-7; cdr3_aa: AWSTGLGLEQY
v_call: TRBV7-9; j_call: TRBJ1-4; cdr3_aa: ASSLGTGRNNEKLF
v_call: TRBV9; j_call: TRBJ1-4; cdr3_aa: ASSKILGAKEKLF
v_call: TRBV5-5; j_call: TRBJ2-6; cdr3_aa: ASSPIVRDRVLSGANVLT
v_call: TRBV29-1; j_call: TRBJ2-3; cdr3_aa: SAPGWVGTDTQY
v_call: TRBV7-2; j_call: TRBJ2-3; cdr3_aa: ASSSGQPDTQY
v_call: TRBV5-6; j_call: TRBJ2-7; cdr3_aa: ASSLVGPGEQY
v_call: TRBV6-5; j_call: TRBJ2-6; cdr3_aa: ASSYSRSSGANVLT
v_call: TRBV5-5; j_call: TRBJ2-1; cdr3_aa: ASSGGTVYNEQF
v_call: TRBV5-1; j_call: TRBJ2-7; cdr3_aa: ASSLAVDEQY
v_call: TRBV5-1; j_call: TRBJ2-7; cdr3_aa: ASSLVTGTGAYEQY
v_call: TRBV6-1; j_call: TRBJ1-2; cdr3_aa: ASSEAQQGATLNYGYT
v_call: TRBV14; j_call: TRBJ2-7; cdr3_aa: ASSQEWRLAGGLNEQY
v_call: TRBV5-1; j_call: TRBJ2-2; cdr3_aa: ASSARGTGELF
v_call: TRBV7-2; j_call: TRBJ2-1; cdr3_aa: ASSLNPLREQF
v_call: TRBV11-2; j_call: TRBJ2-7; cdr3_aa: ASSLRDRDSYEQY
v_call: TRBV6-6; j_call: TRBJ2-5; cdr3_aa: ASSYYGTAQETQY
v_call: TRBV7-3; j_call: TRBJ2-2; cdr3_aa: ASSSAGTSNTGELF
v_call: TRBV5-1; j_call: TRBJ2-7; cdr3_aa: ASSPGQGTPRGQY
v_call: TRBV9; j_call: TRBJ2-5; cdr3_aa: ASSVGQRETQY
v_call: TRBV30; j_call: TRBJ2-6; cdr3_aa: AWSVDRVPGANVLT
v_call: TRBV7-9; j_call: TRBJ2-3; cdr3_aa: ASSSSGFRTQTTDTQY
v_call: TRBV5-1; j_call: TRBJ1-2; cdr3_aa: ASSLDLGREVYGYT
v_call: TRBV7-3; j_call: TRBJ2-7; cdr3_aa: ASSPRGGYEQY
v_call: TRBV9; j_call: TRBJ2-5; cdr3_aa: ASSGLGGRGETQY
v_call: TRBV9; j_call: TRBJ1-5; cdr3_aa: ASSGSPGQPQH
v_call: TRBV6-1; j_call: TRBJ1-2; cdr3_aa: ASSSEGDYGYT
v_call: TRBV9; j_call: TRBJ1-1; cdr3_aa: ASSVNQLRTEAF
v_call: TRBV5-1; j_call: TRBJ1-2; cdr3_aa: ASSLEGQVYGYT
v_call: TRBV11-2; j_call: TRBJ2-7; cdr3_aa: ASSLPGLSYEQY
v_call: TRBV7-3; j_call: TRBJ1-3; cdr3_aa: ASSLTTGLSGNTIY
v_call: TRBV6-5; j_call: TRBJ2-5; cdr3_aa: VSSYLDRGPETQY
v_call: TRBV27; j_call: TRBJ2-7; cdr3_aa: ASSPRNGNTYEQY
v_call: TRBV1; j_call: TRBJ2-4; cdr3_aa: TSSQYWGREAKNIQY
v_call: TRBV10-1; j_call: TRBJ2-2; cdr3_aa: ASSEVAFSGELF
v_call: TRBV9; j_call: TRBJ1-1; cdr3_aa: ASSNRTGSMNTEAF
v_call: TRBV30; j_call: TRBJ2-7; cdr3_aa: AWSVTQTYEQY
v_call: TRBV30; j_call: TRBJ1-5; cdr3_aa: AGGAGAGVVNQPQH
v_call: TRBV4-1; j_call: TRBJ2-2; cdr3_aa: ASSQERETGPANTGELF